The present entry profiles one T cell receptor (beta chain) with its context. This sample is drawn from a study of blood T cell repertoires in COVID-19. Study-wide background: Specimens from acute and convalescent COVID-19 originated in the United States, Italy and Spain. The cDNA or gDNA used as material had been derived from T cells, B-cell-depleted T cells, or PBMCs.

As processed by the authors: Reference gene primer amplification yielded estimated nucleated cell counts. The repertoire was sequenced with immunoSEQ multiplex PCR; TCRdb's copy has only in-frame clones and lacks some. The D gene and trimming were derived from the DNA, and the V and J assignments and clone size from that table. The sample lists about 100,000 clones, less than 85% seen once, with 20% in the top ten. The CDR3 consists of 16 residues. Trimming took off 1 base at V and 3 bases at J, with 10 bases between the two ends. The germline CDR1 and CDR2 sequences are LGHDT and YNNKEL (reference sequence).

The clonotype was recovered from a man between 65 and 85 years old with active or convalescent COVID-19. The chain is built from TRBV3-1 (or the pseudogene TRBV3-2) and TRBJ1-6; D gene unclear. Sequenced: peripheral blood. This CDR3 reads CASSQGAQIYNSPLHF. CDR3 nucleotides: TGTGCCAGCAGCCAAGGGGCCCAGATCTATAATTCACCCCTCCACTTT.